These 30 T cell receptor beta chains were all obtained from the same sample, sequenced in a study of cytomegalovirus exposure and HLA in healthy donors. In the PCR, 60 Vbeta and 13 Jbeta primers were used. Method: immunoSEQ multiplex PCR; TCRdb's copy keeps in-frame clones and lacks some. The repertoire holds 90,000 to 140,000 clones, with more than 80% as singletons. Sequencing was carried out using PBMCs. These receptors were collected from a man between 18 and 29 years old in good health and CMV-seronegative.

The V call is TRBV6-5, the J call TRBJ1-5; D perhaps matches TRBD1 (6 bases). Trimming removed 5 bases at V and 1 base at J, with 12 bases between. Germline CDR1 reads MNHEY; CDR2 reads SVGAGI. The CDR3 has 15 residues. The CDR3 is CASSNYGQSNQPQHF. In nucleotides, the CDR3 is TGTGCCAGCAGTAATTATGGACAGAGCAATCAGCCCCAGCATTTT.

The V call is TRBV11-2, the J call TRBJ1-1; no clear D. With 0 bases removed from V and 4 bases from J, the gap between germline ends came to 12 bases. The CDR3 is 15 amino acids. Germline-derived CDR1 and CDR2 are SGHAT and FQNNGV. The CDR3 protein is CASSLEGGHPTEAFF. The CDR3 DNA is TGTGCCAGCAGCTTAGAGGGAGGGCATCCCACTGAAGCTTTCTTT.

The rearrangement uses TRBV27 and TRBJ2-7; 10 bases map to TRBD2. The CDR3 totals 19 residues. The V segment lost 0 bases and the J segment 2 bases; nucleotides outside the gene matches: 13. Germline lookup yields CDR1 MNHEY and CDR2 SMNVEV (reference sequence). The CDR3 coding sequence is TGTGCCAGCAGTTTATCGTTAGGGGTTAAGCGGGAGGGACCCTACGAGCAGTACTTC. The encoded protein is CASSLSLGVKREGPYEQYF.

V is TRBV25-1 and J is TRBJ1-5; D is uncertain. The V and J ends lost 1 base and 5 bases respectively, with 15 bases between them. Germline-derived CDR1 and CDR2 are MGHDK and SYGVNS. CDR3 size: 16 residues. The CDR3 nucleotides are TGTGCCAGCAGTGAATTCGCAGGAGGCGGGCATCAGCCCCAGCATTTT. It encodes CASSEFAGGGHQPQHF.

The DNA of the CDR3 is TGTGCCAGCAGTCCCGTGAAGGGGACAGGGGCCTACGAGCAGTACTTC. It is translated as CASSPVKGTGAYEQYF. This rearrangement joins TRBV5-4 to TRBJ2-7; 10 bases agree with TRBD1. The trim removed 5 bases at V and 2 bases at J, leaving 10 bases unmatched. Germline V gene sequence: CDR1 SGHNT, CDR2 YYREEE (reference sequence). The CDR3 is 16 residues long.

The chain recombines TRBV19 with TRBJ1-1; D not resolved. The CDR3 consists of 13 residues. From germline, CDR1 is LNHDA and CDR2 SQIVND (reference sequence). The ends were cut back, 9 bases at V and 4 bases at J, with 15 bases in the middle. The CDR3 coding sequence is TGTGCCAGCTTGAGGGATTGGGGCACTGAAGCTTTCTTT. Translation: CASLRDWGTEAFF.

The J gene is TRBJ2-1, the V gene TRBV27, with D possibly being TRBD2 (5 bases). The CDR3 spans 18 residues. Germline CDR1 MNHEY, CDR2 SMNVEV (reference sequence). Trimming cost V 5 bases and J 0 bases, with 20 bases left between them. CDR3 amino acids: CASSPSRNSVSSYNEQFF. Here the CDR3 DNA reads TGTGCCAGCAGTCCCTCCCGAAATAGCGTCAGCTCCTACAATGAGCAGTTCTTC.

The chain employs TRBV5-5 and TRBJ2-7; perhaps TRBD1 as D (6 bases). Germline V gives CDR1 SGHKS, CDR2 YYEKEE (reference sequence). The CDR3 is made up of 13 amino acids. The V and J ends lost 0 bases and 8 bases respectively, with 12 bases between them. The CDR3 spells CASSLDRALKQYF. CDR3 DNA: TGTGCCAGCAGCTTGGACAGGGCCCTGAAGCAGTACTTC.

A word on this clone: A junction end diverges from the germline sequence, so it may reflect a read error. The chain is built from TRBV4-3 and TRBJ2-5, with D possibly matching TRBD1 (6 bases). The CDR3 totals 14 residues. Germline V gene lookup returns CDR1 LGHNA and CDR2 YSLEER. CDR3 sequence reads: CVSSQGEGEETQYF. CDR3 DNA sequence: TGCGTCAGCAGCCAAGGTGAGGGGGAAGAGACCCAGTACTTC.

CDR3 residues: CASGGTGGFRNTIYF. CDR3 sequence (DNA): TGTGCTAGTGGTGGGACAGGGGGTTTTCGAAACACCATATATTTT. The genes are TRBV12-5 and TRBJ1-3, with 11 positions matching TRBD1. CDR1 LGHNT and CDR2 FRNRAP come from the germline V gene. The CDR3 has 15 residues. V was clipped by 5 bases and J by 5 bases; unmatched bases: 5. The variable domain in full, with the rest retrieved from reference TRBV12-5 and TRBJ1-3, is DARVTQTPRHKVTEMGQEVTMRCQPILGHNTVFWYRQTMMQGLELLAYFRNRAPLDDSGMPKDRFSAEMPDATLATLKIQPSEPRDSAVYFCASGGTGGFRNTIYFGEGSWLTVV.

The rearrangement uses TRBV18 and TRBJ2-5; maybe TRBD2 (5 bases). V was shortened by 2 bases and J by 7 bases, with 11 bases between the two germline ends. The length of the CDR3 is 13 residues. The germline gives CDR1 KGHSH, CDR2 LQKENI. The CDR3 nucleotides read TGTGCCAGCTCACCAACCGGGGATGGGACCCAGTACTTC. Translated: CASSPTGDGTQYF.

The V gene is TRBV2, the J gene TRBJ2-1, with D tentatively TRBD1 (5 bases). Trimming stripped 5 bases from V and 3 bases from J, with 14 bases between. The CDR3 spans 15 residues. CDR1 and CDR2 (germline): SNHLY, FYNNEI. The CDR3 reads CASSNQGNLYNEQFF. The CDR3 nucleotides read TGTGCCAGCAGTAACCAGGGTAACCTCTACAATGAGCAGTTCTTC.

The chain links TRBV27 to TRBJ1-5; 10 bases line up with TRBD1. Germline values: CDR1 MNHEY, CDR2 SMNVEV (reference sequence). This CDR3 is 15 amino acids long. V lost 6 bases and J lost 6; bases outside the gene matches: 8. The CDR3 DNA reads TGTGCCAGCAGAACCGGGACAGGGGTAGGTCAGCCCCAGCATTTT. It codes for CASRTGTGVGQPQHF.

The chain couples TRBV7-9 to TRBJ2-5; 9 nucleotides agree with TRBD2. CDR1 SEHNR and CDR2 FQNEAQ come from the germline V gene (reference sequence). This CDR3 is 16 amino acids long. V lost 5 bases and J lost 5; bases outside the gene matches: 12. CDR3 loop: CASSQTPTSGPETQYF. The CDR3 bases are TGTGCCAGCAGCCAAACTCCGACTAGCGGTCCGGAGACCCAGTACTTC.

The chain is built from TRBV10-3 and TRBJ1-2; maybe TRBD1 (6 bases). V lost 11 bases and J 2 bases, leaving 21 bases between the germline ends. The germline CDR1 and CDR2 sequences are ENHRY and SYGVKD. This CDR3 is built from 15 residues. The CDR3 spells CAVTDQGGQNYGYTF. The CDR3 DNA is TGTGCCGTAACTGATCAGGGCGGACAGAACTATGGCTACACCTTC.

This clone was found once. This chain connects TRBV6-4 to TRBJ1-2; 8 nucleotides line up with TRBD1. Germline V gives CDR1 MRHNA, CDR2 SNTAGT. CDR3 length: 15 residues. Trimming cost V 0 bases and J 6 bases; bases outside gene matches: 6. In DNA form, the CDR3 reads TGTGCCAGCAGTGACTCGATGGGACAGGTCGATGGCTACACCTTC. It yields the protein CASSDSMGQVDGYTF.

The CDR3: CASGLVTGGWYEQYF. CDR3 DNA: TGTGCTAGTGGTTTGGTAACAGGGGGTTGGTACGAGCAGTACTTC. The chain is built from TRBV12-5 and TRBJ2-7, with 8 bases fitting TRBD1. J gave up 4 bases and V 0 bases, and 5 bases lay outside the gene matches. The CDR3 runs to 15 residues. The V gene's germline CDR1 is LGHNT and CDR2 FRNRAP.

The chain joins TRBV28 to TRBJ1-4; D perhaps matches TRBD1 (5 bases). The length of the CDR3 is 14 residues. The V end was cut by 2 bases, the J end by 5 bases, with 9 bases between. Germline CDR1 MDHEN, CDR2 SYDVKM. The CDR3 loop is CASSLGTQNEKLFF. DNA for the CDR3: TGTGCCAGCAGTTTAGGGACTCAGAATGAAAAACTGTTTTTT. The full variable domain, its missing parts supplied by reference TRBV28 and TRBJ1-4, is DVKVTQSSRYLVKRTGEKVFLECVQDMDHENMFWYRQDPGLGLRLIYFSYDVKMKEKGDIPEGYSVSREKKERFSLILESASTNQTSMYLCASSLGTQNEKLFFGSGTQLSVL.

The V call is TRBV7-2, the J call TRBJ2-1, with 9 bases fitting TRBD1. V dropped 2 bases and J dropped 6; count of bases not matched to a gene: 2. The CDR3 runs 14 residues. Germline CDR1 is SGHTA and CDR2 is FQGNSA. The CDR3 loop is CASSLPGQGNEQFF. The CDR3 coding sequence is TGTGCCAGCAGCTTACCGGGACAGGGCAATGAGCAGTTCTTC.

The V and J genes are TRBV27 and TRBJ2-3; weak D call: TRBD2 (5 bases). The V end was cut by 4 bases, the J end by 4 bases, with 9 bases between. The CDR3 totals 13 residues. CDR1 and CDR2 from the germline V gene are MNHEY and SMNVEV (reference sequence). The CDR3 protein is CASSSEGPDTQYF. DNA for the CDR3: TGTGCCAGCAGTTCAGAGGGTCCAGATACGCAGTATTTT.

This chain connects TRBV6-1 to TRBJ1-5, with TRBD1 matching 7 bases. Germline lookup yields CDR1 MNHNS and CDR2 SASEGT. This CDR3 is 15 amino acids long. V trimming: 0 bases; J trimming: 7 bases; junction bases outside the gene matches: 6. CDR3 coding DNA: TGTGCCAGCAGTGAAGCAGGGGGCGAACAGCAGCCCCAGCATTTT. Translating it yields CASSEAGGEQQPQHF.

The chain is built from TRBV30 and TRBJ1-5; D not certain. This CDR3 has 16 residues. V was clipped by 0 bases and J by 1 base, with 13 bases between them. The germline V gene has CDR1 GTSNPN and CDR2 SVGIG (reference sequence). The CDR3 loop reads CAWSVPGAVSNQPQHF. CDR3 DNA: TGTGCCTGGAGTGTACCGGGAGCAGTCAGCAATCAGCCCCAGCATTTT.

The chain links TRBV5-6 to TRBJ2-7; D may be TRBD2 (5 bases). The CDR3 is made up of 12 amino acids. Trimming shortened V by 0 bases and J by 5 bases, and 6 bases separated the two germline ends. Germline values: CDR1 SGHDT, CDR2 YYEEEE. CDR3: CASSLVGDEQYF. CDR3 DNA: TGTGCCAGCAGCTTGGTGGGAGACGAGCAGTACTTC.

The genes are TRBV11-3 and TRBJ2-1; 10 nucleotides agree with TRBD2. The CDR3 totals 16 residues. Germline V gene lookup returns CDR1 SGHNT and CDR2 YENEEA. V was clipped by 3 bases and J by 6 bases; unmatched bases: 8. The CDR3 bases are TGTGCCAGCAGCTTCCTTGGGTCTAGCGGGAGCAATGAGCAGTTCTTC. It is translated as CASSFLGSSGSNEQFF.

DNA for the CDR3: TGCGCCAGCAGCGCGAGACAGGGCACCCACGAGCAGTACTTC. Residues: CASSARQGTHEQYF. The chain couples TRBV5-1 to TRBJ2-7; 7 bases align to TRBD1. Germline-derived CDR1 and CDR2 are SGHRS and YFSETQ. The ends lost 4 bases at V and 5 bases at J; junction bases unmatched: 9. The CDR3 covers 14 residues.

The chain is built from TRBV6-5 and TRBJ2-7, with 7 bases identical to TRBD1. In germline, CDR1 is MNHEY, CDR2 SVGAGI. V was clipped by 5 bases and J by 1 base; unmatched bases: 5. The CDR3 length is 14 residues. This CDR3 reads CASSRQGNSYEQYF. CDR3 coding DNA: TGTGCCAGCAGTAGACAGGGCAATTCCTACGAGCAGTACTTC.

This sequence joins TRBV9 and TRBJ2-2, with a possible D match to TRBD1 (6 bases). In germline, CDR1 is SGDLS, CDR2 YYNGEE. This CDR3 has 17 amino acids. V lost 0 bases to trimming and J lost 3 bases, with 15 bases between them. CDR3 nucleotides: TGTGCCAGCAGCGTAGGGAGCAGGGGATTTGACACCGGGGAGCTGTTTTTT. It specifies CASSVGSRGFDTGELFF.

This clone was seen a few times. The V and J genes are TRBV5-4 and TRBJ1-1; no firm D call. The V gene lost 0 bases and the J gene lost 0 bases, with 12 bases spanning the gap. Germline V gene sequence: CDR1 SGHNT, CDR2 YYREEE (reference sequence). This CDR3 comprises 16 residues. The CDR3 coding sequence is TGTGCCAGCAGCTTGGACTTACAGACGGTGAACACTGAAGCTTTCTTT. Its translation: CASSLDLQTVNTEAFF. Full variable domain (outside the CDR3, taken from reference TRBV5-4 and TRBJ1-1): ETGVTQSPTHLIKTRGQQVTLRCSSQSGHNTVSWYQQALGQGPQFIFQYYREEENGRGNFPPRFSGLQFPNYSSELNVNALELDDSALYLCASSLDLQTVNTEAFFGQGTRLTVV.

The chain has TRBV28 and TRBJ1-2; D gene ambiguous. Trimming removed 2 bases at V and 3 bases at J, with 16 bases between. CDR3 length equals 16 residues. Looked up from germline, CDR1 is MDHEN and CDR2 is SYDVKM. The CDR3 bases are TGTGCCAGCAGTTTAAGGTTTGAACAGCCTTACTATGGCTACACCTTC. It translates to CASSLRFEQPYYGYTF.

The CDR3 reads CASSLDGGTDTQYF. CDR3 in DNA: TGTGCCAGCAGCCTGGACGGGGGCACAGATACGCAGTATTTT. V usage is TRBV27 and J usage is TRBJ2-3, with a weak D call TRBD2 (5 bases). CDR1 is MNHEY and CDR2 is SMNVEV in the germline V gene (reference sequence). Trimming removed 6 bases at V and 1 base at J, with 11 bases between. The CDR3 has 14 amino acids.